This TCR beta chain is drawn from a study of shared clonotypes between healthy human individuals. The table came from immunoSEQ multiplex PCR; TCRdb's copy has only in-frame clones and leaves some out. The profile shows approximately 2.3 million clones, over 90% of them singletons. Germline V gene sequence: CDR1 ENHRY, CDR2 SYGVKD. V shed 7 bases, J shed 5 bases, and the junction held 12 bases outside the gene matches. This CDR3 is 16 amino acids long. This TCR derives from a young man in good health. Some clones in this sample may be carry-over from other donors' samples. The chain has TRBV10-3 and TRBJ2-2, with 8 bases that match TRBD1. The specimen sequenced was naive CD4+ T cells from PBMCs. The subset was: CD45RA+ positively selected. The CDR3 DNA follows: TGTGCCATCAACCCGGGCACAGGGGGGAGTACCGGGGAGCTGTTTTTT. Translated: CAINPGTGGSTGELFF.